This entry is about one T cell receptor (beta chain). Its antigen is still unknown. The data stem from a study of neoadjuvant anti-PD-1 for oral cavity cancer. Study in general: Patients mostly received three to four biweekly nivolumab doses at 3 mg/kg before surgery. Study results and caveats: Larger post-treatment preexisting tumor clones tracked with greater tumor shrinkage. Each response group had just a few patients in TCR analyses. Treg/Th17 ratio rose with pretreatment blood and fell with post-treatment tumor TCRbeta clonality.

This table comes from immunoSEQ multiplex PCR, and its TCRdb copy is limited to in-frame clones, with some not included. The data contain roughly 13,000 clones, less than 70% of them singletons. The source is a person aged 40 to 85 with oral cavity squamous cell carcinoma. This sample comprised tumor tissue, obtained before nivolumab (anti-PD-1) treatment.

The CDR3 nucleotides are TGCGCCAGCAGTGAACAGGGAAAAGCAGATACGCAGTATTTT. Amino acid sequence: CASSEQGKADTQYF. This chain links TRBV10-1 with TRBJ2-3, with D perhaps TRBD1 (6 bases). Trimming pared 3 bases from V and 4 bases from J, leaving 11 bases between. Germline V CDR1 and CDR2: WNHNN, SYGVQD (reference sequence). The CDR3 sequence is 14 residues long.